This TCR beta chain was obtained from a study of blood T cell repertoires in COVID-19. CDR1 SGDLS and CDR2 YYNGEE come from the germline V gene. There are 14 residues in the CDR3. V was cut by 0 bases and J by 6 bases, with 12 bases left in between. The data were produced by immunoSEQ multiplex PCR, yet TCRdb's version contains in-frame clones alone and is incomplete. This table holds 200,000 to 250,000 clones, around 82% found once. Input material: PBMCs or T cells enriched from blood (not recorded which). The clonotype was recovered from a middle-aged woman with acute COVID-19. This chain links TRBV9 with TRBJ2-5; tentative D call: TRBD1 (5 bases). The CDR3 loop is CASSVDTGGKTQYF. The CDR3, as DNA: TGTGCCAGCAGCGTAGACACAGGTGGGAAGACCCAGTACTTC.